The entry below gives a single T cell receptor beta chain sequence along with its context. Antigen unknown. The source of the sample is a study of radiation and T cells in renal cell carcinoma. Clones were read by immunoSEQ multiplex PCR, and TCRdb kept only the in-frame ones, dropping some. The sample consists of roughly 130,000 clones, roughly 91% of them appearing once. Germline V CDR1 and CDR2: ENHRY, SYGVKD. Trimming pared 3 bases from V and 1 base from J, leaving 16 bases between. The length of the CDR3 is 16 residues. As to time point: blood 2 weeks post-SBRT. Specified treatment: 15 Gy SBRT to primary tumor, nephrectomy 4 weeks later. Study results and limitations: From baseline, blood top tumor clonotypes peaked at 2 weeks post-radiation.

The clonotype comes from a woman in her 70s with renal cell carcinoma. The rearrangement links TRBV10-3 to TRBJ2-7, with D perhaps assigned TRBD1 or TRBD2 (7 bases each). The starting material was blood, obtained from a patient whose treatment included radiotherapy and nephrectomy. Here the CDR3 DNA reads TGTGCCATCAGTGACCCCAGGGGGGGGATTTCCTACGAGCAGTACTTC. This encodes CAISDPRGGISYEQYF.